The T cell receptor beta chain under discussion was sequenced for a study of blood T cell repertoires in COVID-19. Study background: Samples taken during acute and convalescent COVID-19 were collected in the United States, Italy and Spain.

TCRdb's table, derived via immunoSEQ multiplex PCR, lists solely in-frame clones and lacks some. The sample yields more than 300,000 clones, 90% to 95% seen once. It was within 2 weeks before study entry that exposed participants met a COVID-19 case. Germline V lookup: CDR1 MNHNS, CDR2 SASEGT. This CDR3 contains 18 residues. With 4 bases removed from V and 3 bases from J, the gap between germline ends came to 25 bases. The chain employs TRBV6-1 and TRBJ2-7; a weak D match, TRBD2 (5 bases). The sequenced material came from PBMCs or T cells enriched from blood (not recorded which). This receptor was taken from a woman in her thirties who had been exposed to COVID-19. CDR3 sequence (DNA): TGTGCCAGCAGTGTGCCAGGAGCATGGATTAGCGCCCACTACGAGCAGTACTTC. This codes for CASSVPGAWISAHYEQYF.